The 27 T cell receptor beta chains below all came from one sample that was sequenced in a study of response to subunit inactivated influenza vaccine. TCRdb processed the RT-PCR reads anew with MiXCR; each CDR3 protein has one entry. The sample shows 550,000 to 800,000 distinct CDR3 sequences, around 14% of them seen only once. The sample consisted of PBMCs from blood, taken 12 days after vaccination. These receptor sequences come from a man between 50 and 59 years old who received an inactivated influenza vaccine.

There are a few counts of this clonotype. As DNA, the CDR3 is TGTGCCAGCAGCCAACCACTGACAGGGTCCTCCTACGAGCAGTACTTC. Translating gives CASSQPLTGSSYEQYF. The chain uses TRBV6-2 or TRBV6-3 and TRBJ2-7, with 7 nucleotides matching TRBD1. The CDR3 extends over 16 amino acids. With 6 bases clipped from V and 0 bases from J, the junction kept 11 bases outside the gene matches. The germline V gene has CDR1 MNHEY and CDR2 SVGEGT.

This clonotype has only a few counts. The rearrangement uses TRBV6-1 and TRBJ1-5; D remains ambiguous. The germline V gene encodes CDR1 MNHNS and CDR2 SASEGT. CDR3 length: 12 amino acids. V lost 7 bases and J lost 5, with 9 bases in between. CDR3 bases: TGTGCCAGCACGTTCAGCGATCAGCCCCAGCATTTT. Its protein product is CASTFSDQPQHF.

This chain joins TRBV20-1 and TRBJ2-1; D not certain. CDR1 is DFQATT and CDR2 is SNEGSKA in the germline V gene (reference sequence). This CDR3 spans 13 amino acids. Trimming stripped 1 base from V and 11 bases from J, with 15 bases between. The chain's CDR3 is CSARGIHGDKQFF. The CDR3 coding sequence is TGCAGTGCTAGAGGGATTCATGGGGATAAGCAGTTCTTC.

In this sample, this clonotype turned up a few times. The chain couples TRBV28 to TRBJ2-3; 10 bases are a match to TRBD2. Germline values: CDR1 MDHEN, CDR2 SYDVKM. V shed 4 bases, J shed 4 bases, and the junction held 5 bases outside the gene matches. This CDR3 has 15 residues. Here the CDR3 DNA reads TGTGCCAGCAGTTCTAGCGGGAGAATCGCAGATACGCAGTATTTT. It translates to CASSSSGRIADTQYF. The full variable domain, its missing parts supplied by reference TRBV28 and TRBJ2-3, is DVKVTQSSRYLVKRTGEKVFLECVQDMDHENMFWYRQDPGLGLRLIYFSYDVKMKEKGDIPEGYSVSREKKERFSLILESASTNQTSMYLCASSSSGRIADTQYFGPGTRLTVL.

A few counts support this clonotype. The chain uses TRBV4-2 and TRBJ2-2; TRBD2 might be the D (5 bases). The V end was cut by 1 base, the J end by 5 bases, with 20 bases between. The CDR3 extends over 18 amino acids. Looked up from germline, CDR1 is LGHNA and CDR2 is YNFKEQ. The CDR3 nucleotides are TGTGCCAGCAGCCAAGTAGCTGGGGTGAGGAGGCCAACCGGGGAGCTGTTTTTT. Its translation: CASSQVAGVRRPTGELFF.

This clonotype appeared a few times. This chain uses TRBV6-5 with TRBJ2-1; a possible D gene is TRBD2 (5 bases). Germline loops: CDR1 MNHEY, CDR2 SVGAGI. The CDR3 spans 16 residues. Trimming removed 2 bases from V and 0 bases from J, with 11 bases in between. The CDR3 DNA is TGTGCCAGCAGTTACCTGCCCAGCGGCTCCTACAATGAGCAGTTCTTC. It codes for CASSYLPSGSYNEQFF.

In regard to this clonotype: The junction does not match germline at one end; this may be a read error. This rearrangement joins TRBV5-1 to TRBJ2-1; D is perhaps TRBD1 (5 bases). This CDR3 contains 11 residues. The germline gives CDR1 SGHRS, CDR2 YFSETQ. The CDR3 DNA sequence: TGCGCCAGCAGCACAGGTGGTGATGAAATCTTC. It codes for CASSTGGDEIF.

This clonotype was detected a few times. The CDR3 bases are TGTGCCAGCAGCTCCGATACAGGGATCGCCATATATTTT. It specifies CASSSDTGIAIYF. This chain joins TRBV7-8 and TRBJ1-3, with a weak D call TRBD1 (6 bases). This CDR3 is built from 13 residues. The germline CDR1 and CDR2 sequences are SGHVS and FQNEAQ. Trimming took off 4 bases at V and 11 bases at J, with 15 bases between the two ends.

For this clonotype: The germline gene is not matched at one end of the junction; a read error may be the cause. The chain employs TRBV18 and TRBJ1-2; D gene unclear. Germline V lookup: CDR1 KGHSH, CDR2 LQKENI. The length of the CDR3 is 14 residues. The CDR3 here is CASSPPSRHYGYSF. The DNA of the CDR3 is TGTGCCAGCTCACCACCGAGTCGCCACTATGGCTACTCCTTC.

This clonotype occurred a few times. V gene TRBV24-1 combines with J gene TRBJ2-5; the D gene is possibly TRBD2 (5 bases). The V end was cut by 4 bases, the J end by 7 bases, with 12 bases between. This CDR3 has 13 residues. Germline loops: CDR1 KGHDR, CDR2 SFDVKD. CDR3 in amino acids: CATSEPESGTQYF. In nucleotides, the CDR3 is TGTGCCACCAGTGAACCGGAGAGCGGGACCCAGTACTTC.

The V call is TRBV6-5, the J call TRBJ1-2; 8 bases agree with TRBD1. Germline CDR1 is MNHEY and CDR2 is SVGAGI. The CDR3 is made up of 18 amino acids. J gave up 3 bases and V 4 bases, and 16 bases lay outside the gene matches. CDR3 region: CASSSLGQGDWIDYGYTF. Here the CDR3 DNA reads TGTGCCAGCAGTTCCTTAGGACAGGGAGACTGGATAGACTATGGCTACACCTTC.

This chain uses TRBV7-2 with TRBJ1-5; D remains ambiguous. This CDR3 contains 15 residues. The V end lost 1 base, the J end lost 4 bases, and 11 bases lay between the germline ends. CDR1 is SGHTA and CDR2 is FQGNSA in the germline V gene. The CDR3: CASSLGAGMNQPQHF. The CDR3 coding sequence is TGTGCCAGCAGCTTAGGGGCGGGTATGAATCAGCCCCAGCATTTT.

The chain carries TRBV7-6 and TRBJ2-7; D gene ambiguous. The ends were cut back, 1 base at V and 0 bases at J, with 13 bases in the middle. Germline assignment: CDR1 SGHVS and CDR2 FNYEAQ. The CDR3 totals 16 residues. The CDR3 DNA reads as TGTGCCAGCAGCTTAGATACGGGCATTAGCTCCTACGAGCAGTACTTC. This translates into CASSLDTGISSYEQYF.

This clonotype appeared a few times. J is TRBJ2-5 and V is TRBV10-3; D is ambiguous. CDR3 length: 17 amino acids. Germline V gene lookup returns CDR1 ENHRY and CDR2 SYGVKD. Trimming shortened V by 2 bases and J by 4 bases, and 20 bases separated the two germline ends. The CDR3 spells CAISEPNSPRMGETQYF. The CDR3 DNA is TGTGCCATCAGTGAGCCGAATTCGCCCCGAATGGGAGAGACCCAGTACTTC.

At least ten counts were recorded for this clonotype. V is TRBV7-2 and J is TRBJ1-4; tentative D call: TRBD1 (5 bases). The CDR3 sequence is 17 residues long. Germline V gene sequence: CDR1 SGHTA, CDR2 FQGNSA. V lost 1 base to trimming and J lost 0 bases, with 12 bases between them. The CDR3 sequence: CASSLGDRSPTNEKLFF. The CDR3 DNA sequence: TGTGCCAGCAGCTTAGGTGACAGAAGTCCAACTAATGAAAAACTGTTTTTT.

The chain links TRBV11-2 to TRBJ2-3; tentatively, D is TRBD1 (7 bases). Germline V gives CDR1 SGHAT, CDR2 FQNNGV. CDR3 length: 14 residues. Trimming cost V 4 bases and J 6 bases, with 14 bases left between them. The CDR3 coding sequence is TGTGCCAGCAGCTGGGCAGGGGGGACGGATACGCAGTATTTT. Translating it yields CASSWAGGTDTQYF.

J is TRBJ2-1 and V is TRBV6-1; 12 nucleotides match TRBD2. CDR1 and CDR2 (germline): MNHNS, SASEGT. With 7 bases clipped from V and 2 bases from J, the junction kept 9 bases outside the gene matches. CDR3 length equals 17 residues. The CDR3 DNA is TGTGCCAGCACCGGACTAGCGGGAACGGGCGCCTACAATGAGCAGTTCTTC. It codes for CASTGLAGTGAYNEQFF.

The gene calls are TRBV5-1 and TRBJ2-7; D might be TRBD2 (5 bases). CDR1 SGHRS and CDR2 YFSETQ come from the germline V gene. The CDR3 runs 14 residues. V was trimmed by 0 bases and J by 0 bases, leaving 7 bases between them. CDR3 residues: CASSLADYSYEQYF. CDR3 nucleotide sequence: TGCGCCAGCAGCTTGGCCGACTACTCCTACGAGCAGTACTTC.

This sequence joins TRBV7-8 and TRBJ2-7; D perhaps matches TRBD2 (5 bases). Germline-derived CDR1 and CDR2 are SGHVS and FQNEAQ. Trimming took off 5 bases at V and 1 base at J, with 12 bases between the two ends. The CDR3 is made up of 14 amino acids. The CDR3 region is CASSIGAASYEQYF. The CDR3, as DNA: TGTGCCAGCAGCATCGGAGCGGCATCCTACGAGCAGTACTTC. Drawing the rest from reference TRBV7-8 and TRBJ2-7, the complete variable domain is GAGVSQSPRYKVAKRGQDVALRCDPISGHVSLFWYQQALGQGPEFLTYFQNEAQLDKSGLPSDRFFAERPEGSVSTLKIQRTQQEDSAVYLCASSIGAASYEQYFGPGTRLTVT.

This sequence joins TRBV29-1 and TRBJ2-7, with D perhaps TRBD1 (5 bases). This CDR3 spans 11 amino acids. V lost 6 bases, J lost 7 bases, and 13 bases lay in between. Germline CDR1 and CDR2: SQVTM and ANQGSEA. The CDR3 sequence is CSVQGSREQYF. The CDR3 DNA reads as TGCAGCGTCCAGGGTTCGAGGGAGCAGTACTTC.

Ten or more counts support this clonotype. The chain carries TRBV4-2 and TRBJ2-4; 11 bases agree with TRBD2. The trim removed 0 bases at V and 4 bases at J, leaving 5 bases unmatched. This CDR3 has 17 amino acids. Germline CDR1 reads LGHNA; CDR2 reads YNFKEQ. Here the CDR3 reads CASSQDRLAGGKNIQYF. CDR3 bases: TGTGCCAGCAGCCAAGATCGTCTAGCGGGGGGTAAAAACATTCAGTACTTC.

The chain joins TRBV15 to TRBJ1-1; 11 bases map to TRBD1. The V gene end was trimmed by 1 base and the J gene end by 3 bases; junction bases not matched to a gene: 1. This CDR3 region has 15 residues. Per the germline V gene, CDR1 is LNHNV and CDR2 is YYDKDF (reference sequence). The CDR3 DNA is TGTGCCACCAGCAGAGGGACAGGGGGCTACACTGAAGCTTTCTTT. It encodes CATSRGTGGYTEAFF.

The chain combines TRBV7-2 with TRBJ1-6, with D maybe TRBD1 (6 bases). CDR3 length: 16 residues. The V end was cut by 3 bases, the J end by 10 bases, with 19 bases between. The germline gives CDR1 SGHTA, CDR2 FQGNSA. The CDR3, as DNA: TGTGCCAGCAGCTTTCCTCCACAGGGTGGGGTATCACCCCTCCACTTT. Amino acid sequence: CASSFPPQGGVSPLHF.

A few counts support this clonotype. Here the CDR3 DNA reads TGTGCCAGCAGTTCGACGCAGGGGCACGAGCAGTACTTC. Translated: CASSSTQGHEQYF. The J gene is TRBJ2-7, the V gene TRBV7-9; possible D gene TRBD1, 6 bases. The CDR3 consists of 13 residues. V was cut by 6 bases and J by 5 bases, with 14 bases left in between. The germline gives CDR1 SEHNR, CDR2 FQNEAQ (reference sequence).

This clonotype was picked up a small number of times. The chain is built from TRBV10-3 and TRBJ1-4; no clear D gene. The CDR3 runs 15 residues. Germline V lookup: CDR1 ENHRY, CDR2 SYGVKD. Trimming removed 3 bases from V and 10 bases from J, with 18 bases in between. The CDR3 loop reads CAISEGTDPRGKLFF. The CDR3 DNA follows: TGTGCCATCAGTGAAGGAACGGACCCCCGGGGAAAACTGTTTTTT.

The chain has TRBV29-1 and TRBJ2-3; no clear D. This CDR3 has 12 residues. Per the germline V gene, CDR1 is SQVTM and CDR2 is ANQGSEA. Trimming left V 7 bases short and J 1 base short, with 9 bases between. The CDR3, as DNA: TGCAGCGGGAGAAGGGGCACAGATACGCAGTATTTT. It codes for CSGRRGTDTQYF.

This clonotype has at least ten counts. V usage is TRBV5-1 and J usage is TRBJ1-2, with unresolved D. The CDR3 sequence is 14 residues long. In germline, CDR1 is SGHRS, CDR2 YFSETQ. V gave up 0 bases and J gave up 3 bases, with 9 bases separating them. CDR3 in DNA: TGCGCCAGCAGCTTGGAGGCAGCCTACTATGGCTACACCTTC. Translated: CASSLEAAYYGYTF.